These T cell receptor beta chains were read from a single sample in a study of cytomegalovirus exposure and HLA in healthy donors. Sequenced by immunoSEQ multiplex PCR; TCRdb stores in-frame clones only, minus some. The repertoire holds 130,000 or so clones, 8.5% to 10% seen once, with 5% to 7% in the top ten. The sample taken for sequencing was PBMCs. The source of these receptors is a man in his forties in good health and CMV-seronegative. Each CDR3 is given with its conserved first and last residue. Each record gives: CDR3 DNA, CDR3 protein, J gene, V gene, clone size, D gene, CDR3 length. D genes are given only for firm matches. Not all rows give a size; the values are once, few, many and, for expanded clones, a class.

CDR3 DNA: TGTGCCAGCAGAGCAGCGGGGGGGCCCGGGGAGCTGTTTTTT
CDR3 protein: CASRAAGGPGELFF
J gene: TRBJ2-2
V gene: TRBV6-1
clone size: few
D gene: TRBD2
CDR3 length: 14

CDR3 DNA: TGTGCCAGCAGCTTGGGGAGCCCAGATACGCAGTATTTT
CDR3 protein: CASSLGSPDTQYF
J gene: TRBJ2-3
V gene: TRBV5-4
clone size: few
D gene: -
CDR3 length: 13

CDR3 DNA: TGCGCCAGCAGTAGATACTCACCCACAGATACGCAGTATTTT
CDR3 protein: CASSRYSPTDTQYF
J gene: TRBJ2-3
V gene: TRBV10-2
clone size: -
D gene: -
CDR3 length: 14

CDR3 DNA: TGTGCCAGTAGTTCACTAGCGGGGGGGCCTGAGACCCAGTACTTC
CDR3 protein: CASSSLAGGPETQYF
J gene: TRBJ2-5
V gene: TRBV19
clone size: -
D gene: TRBD2
CDR3 length: 15

CDR3 DNA: TGTGCCAGCAGCCCCCGGGATACGCAGTATTTT
CDR3 protein: CASSPRDTQYF
J gene: TRBJ2-3
V gene: TRBV13
clone size: -
D gene: -
CDR3 length: 11

CDR3 DNA: TGCGCCAGCAGCCAACTTCGGGGGGGCCAGGAGACCCAGTACTTC
CDR3 protein: CASSQLRGGQETQYF
J gene: TRBJ2-5
V gene: TRBV4-1
clone size: -
D gene: TRBD2
CDR3 length: 15

CDR3 DNA: TGCGCCAGCAGCCAAGAGGGAGGTCCAAGCACTGAAGCTTTCTTT
CDR3 protein: CASSQEGGPSTEAFF
J gene: TRBJ1-1
V gene: TRBV4-1
clone size: few
D gene: -
CDR3 length: 15

CDR3 DNA: TGTGCCAGCAGCCAAGCAGGAGATACGCAGTATTTT
CDR3 protein: CASSQAGDTQYF
J gene: TRBJ2-3
V gene: TRBV7-9
clone size: few
D gene: -
CDR3 length: 12

CDR3 DNA: TGTGCCAGTAGAGCCGGGACTAGCTCCCAAGAGACCCAGTACTTC
CDR3 protein: CASRAGTSSQETQYF
J gene: TRBJ2-5
V gene: TRBV19
clone size: -
D gene: TRBD2
CDR3 length: 15

CDR3 DNA: TGTGCCTGGACAAGTGGGGGCGCCTACAATGAGCAGTTCTTC
CDR3 protein: CAWTSGGAYNEQFF
J gene: TRBJ2-1
V gene: TRBV30
clone size: few
D gene: -
CDR3 length: 14

CDR3 DNA: TGCGCCAGCAGCTTGGAGGGACAGGGGGGCGGCTATGGCTACACCTTC
CDR3 protein: CASSLEGQGGGYGYTF
J gene: TRBJ1-2
V gene: TRBV5-1
clone size: few
D gene: TRBD1
CDR3 length: 16

CDR3 DNA: TGTGCCAGCAGCCCCTACCCGGGCGGGGGGACCCAAGAGACCCAGTACTTC
CDR3 protein: CASSPYPGGGTQETQYF
J gene: TRBJ2-5
V gene: TRBV5-4
clone size: -
D gene: TRBD2
CDR3 length: 17

CDR3 DNA: TGTGCCATCAGGCCCACTAAGGACAATGAGCAGTTCTTC
CDR3 protein: CAIRPTKDNEQFF
J gene: TRBJ2-1
V gene: TRBV10-3
clone size: -
D gene: -
CDR3 length: 13

CDR3 DNA: TGTGCCAGCAGGAGACAGGCGAACTATGGCTACACCTTC
CDR3 protein: CASRRQANYGYTF
J gene: TRBJ1-2
V gene: TRBV6-5
clone size: few
D gene: -
CDR3 length: 13

CDR3 DNA: TGTGCCAGCAGTACCCGACAGGGGTCGGATAATGGCTACACCTTC
CDR3 protein: CASSTRQGSDNGYTF
J gene: TRBJ1-2
V gene: TRBV6-1
clone size: few
D gene: TRBD1
CDR3 length: 15

CDR3 DNA: TGTGCCAGCCGGGACAGGGCCAAAAACATTCAGTACTTC
CDR3 protein: CASRDRAKNIQYF
J gene: TRBJ2-4
V gene: TRBV28
clone size: -
D gene: TRBD1
CDR3 length: 13

CDR3 DNA: TGTGCCAGCAGCTTGGTTCCAGGGGGCAGGTACGCGCAGTACTTC
CDR3 protein: CASSLVPGGRYAQYF
J gene: TRBJ2-7
V gene: TRBV5-6
clone size: -
D gene: TRBD1
CDR3 length: 15

CDR3 DNA: TGTGCCAGCAGGATCACCGAGGGACAGGGGGATCAGCCCCAGCATTTT
CDR3 protein: CASRITEGQGDQPQHF
J gene: TRBJ1-5
V gene: TRBV2
clone size: -
D gene: TRBD1
CDR3 length: 16

CDR3 DNA: TGTGCCAGCTGGGACAGATTAAGCAATCAGCCCCAGCATTTT
CDR3 protein: CASWDRLSNQPQHF
J gene: TRBJ1-5
V gene: TRBV28
clone size: few
D gene: TRBD1
CDR3 length: 14

CDR3 DNA: TGTGCCAGCAGCCATTCCTTTGACAGGGGCCCTACCATGAACACTGAAGCTTTCTTT
CDR3 protein: CASSHSFDRGPTMNTEAFF
J gene: TRBJ1-1
V gene: TRBV4-2
clone size: -
D gene: TRBD1
CDR3 length: 19

CDR3 DNA: TGTGCCAGCAGCTTGGATTCAGGGGGCTTTGGCTACCCCTTC
CDR3 protein: CASSLDSGGFGYPF
J gene: TRBJ1-2
V gene: TRBV5-6
clone size: -
D gene: TRBD1
CDR3 length: 14

CDR3 DNA: TGCGCCAGCAGCCGCGGACTAGCGGGGGGCAGGGCAGATACGCAGTATTTT
CDR3 protein: CASSRGLAGGRADTQYF
J gene: TRBJ2-3
V gene: TRBV5-1
clone size: many
D gene: TRBD2
CDR3 length: 17

CDR3 DNA: TGTGCCAGTAATGTAGGACTTCTCGGGGCTTTCTTT
CDR3 protein: CASNVGLLGAFF
J gene: TRBJ1-1
V gene: TRBV19
clone size: few
D gene: -
CDR3 length: 12

CDR3 DNA: TGTGCCAGCAGCGTAGGGGGACTACCAAACAATGAGCAGTTCTTC
CDR3 protein: CASSVGGLPNNEQFF
J gene: TRBJ2-1
V gene: TRBV9
clone size: few
D gene: TRBD2
CDR3 length: 15

CDR3 DNA: TGTGCCAGCAGTCTAGGTGTGGCTTACAATGAGCAGTTCTTC
CDR3 protein: CASSLGVAYNEQFF
J gene: TRBJ2-1
V gene: TRBV27
clone size: few
D gene: -
CDR3 length: 14

CDR3 DNA: TGTGCCTGGTACGAGCGGGGGGGCTACACCTTC
CDR3 protein: CAWYERGGYTF
J gene: TRBJ1-2
V gene: TRBV30
clone size: -
D gene: -
CDR3 length: 11

CDR3 DNA: TGTGCCAGCAGCCCCACAGGACAGGGGGTATTTACTGAAGCTTTCTTT
CDR3 protein: CASSPTGQGVFTEAFF
J gene: TRBJ1-1
V gene: TRBV5-8
clone size: few
D gene: TRBD1
CDR3 length: 16